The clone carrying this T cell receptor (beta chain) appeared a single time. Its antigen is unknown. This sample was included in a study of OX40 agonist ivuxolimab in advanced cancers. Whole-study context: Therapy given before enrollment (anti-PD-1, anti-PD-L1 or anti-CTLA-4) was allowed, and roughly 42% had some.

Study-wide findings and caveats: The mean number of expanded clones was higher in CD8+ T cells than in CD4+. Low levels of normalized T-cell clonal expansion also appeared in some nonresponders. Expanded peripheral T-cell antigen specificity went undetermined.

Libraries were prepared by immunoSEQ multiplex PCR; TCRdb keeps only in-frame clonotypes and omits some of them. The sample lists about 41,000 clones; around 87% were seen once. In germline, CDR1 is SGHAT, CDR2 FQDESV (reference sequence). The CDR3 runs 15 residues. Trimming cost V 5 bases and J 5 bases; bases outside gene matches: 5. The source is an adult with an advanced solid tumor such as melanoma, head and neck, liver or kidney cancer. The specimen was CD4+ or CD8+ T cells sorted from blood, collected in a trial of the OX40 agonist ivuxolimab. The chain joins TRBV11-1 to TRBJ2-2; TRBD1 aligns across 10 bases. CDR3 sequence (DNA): TGTGCCAGCAGCAACCGGGACAGGGGTACCGGGGAGCTGTTTTTT. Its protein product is CASSNRDRGTGELFF. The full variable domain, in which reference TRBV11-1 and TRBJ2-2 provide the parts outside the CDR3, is EAEVAQSPRYKITEKSQAVAFWCDPISGHATLYWYRQILGQGPELLVQFQDESVVDDSQLPKDRFSAERLKGVDSTLKIQPAELGDSAMYLCASSNRDRGTGELFFGEGSRLTVL.